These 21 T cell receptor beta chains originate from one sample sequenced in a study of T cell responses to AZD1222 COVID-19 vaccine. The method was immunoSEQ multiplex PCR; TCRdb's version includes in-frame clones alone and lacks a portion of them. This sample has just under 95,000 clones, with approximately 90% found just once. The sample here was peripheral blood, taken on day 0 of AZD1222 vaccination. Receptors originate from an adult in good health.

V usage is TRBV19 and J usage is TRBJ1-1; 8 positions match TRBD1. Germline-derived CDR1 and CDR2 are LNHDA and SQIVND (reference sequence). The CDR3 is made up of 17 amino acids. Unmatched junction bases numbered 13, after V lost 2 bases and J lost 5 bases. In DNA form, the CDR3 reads TGTGCCAGTAGTATAATCGGACAGGGAAGTGGTGTGACTGAAGCTTTCTTT. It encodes CASSIIGQGSGVTEAFF.

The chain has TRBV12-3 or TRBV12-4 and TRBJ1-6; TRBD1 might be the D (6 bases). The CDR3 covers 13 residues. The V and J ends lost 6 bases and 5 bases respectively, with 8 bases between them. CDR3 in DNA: TGTGCCAGCAGGGCAGGGGATAATTCACCCCTCCACTTT. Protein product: CASRAGDNSPLHF.

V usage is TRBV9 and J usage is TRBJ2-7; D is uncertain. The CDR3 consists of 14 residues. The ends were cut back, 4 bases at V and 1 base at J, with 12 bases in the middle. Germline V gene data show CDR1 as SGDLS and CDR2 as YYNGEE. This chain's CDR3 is CASSPSTVSYEQYF. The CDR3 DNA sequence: TGTGCCAGCAGCCCCTCGACGGTTTCCTACGAGCAGTACTTC.

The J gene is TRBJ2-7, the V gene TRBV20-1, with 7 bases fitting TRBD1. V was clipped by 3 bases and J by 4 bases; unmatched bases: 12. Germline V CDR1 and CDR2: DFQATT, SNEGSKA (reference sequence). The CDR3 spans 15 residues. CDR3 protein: CSASRQGSVSYEQYF. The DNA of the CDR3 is TGCAGTGCTAGTCGACAGGGTTCCGTGAGTTACGAGCAGTACTTC.

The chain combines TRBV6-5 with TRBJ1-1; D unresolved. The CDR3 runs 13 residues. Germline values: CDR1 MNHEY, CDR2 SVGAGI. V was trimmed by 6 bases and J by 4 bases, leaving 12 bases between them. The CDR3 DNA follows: TGTGCCAGCAGCCGGTCGTGGGTCACTGAAGCTTTCTTT. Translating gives CASSRSWVTEAFF.

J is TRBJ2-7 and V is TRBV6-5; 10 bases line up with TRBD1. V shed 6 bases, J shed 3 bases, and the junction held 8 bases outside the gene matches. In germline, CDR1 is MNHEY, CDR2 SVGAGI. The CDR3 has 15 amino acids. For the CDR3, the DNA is TGTGCCAGCAGCTTCCGACAGGGGGCGAACTACGAGCAGTACTTC. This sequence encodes CASSFRQGANYEQYF.

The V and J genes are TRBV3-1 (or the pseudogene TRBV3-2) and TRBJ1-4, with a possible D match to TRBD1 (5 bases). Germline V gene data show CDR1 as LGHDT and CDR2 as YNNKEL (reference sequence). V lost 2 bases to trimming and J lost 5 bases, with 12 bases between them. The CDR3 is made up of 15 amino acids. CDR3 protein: CASSQFGTENEKLFF. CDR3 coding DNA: TGTGCCAGCAGCCAATTTGGGACGGAAAATGAAAAACTGTTTTTT.

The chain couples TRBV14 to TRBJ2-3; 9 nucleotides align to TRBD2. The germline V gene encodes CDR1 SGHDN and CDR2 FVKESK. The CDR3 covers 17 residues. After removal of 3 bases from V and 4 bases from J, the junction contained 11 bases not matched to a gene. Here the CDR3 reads CASSHSWRGGLADTQYF. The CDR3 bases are TGTGCCAGCAGCCATTCGTGGCGGGGGGGCCTCGCAGATACGCAGTATTTT.

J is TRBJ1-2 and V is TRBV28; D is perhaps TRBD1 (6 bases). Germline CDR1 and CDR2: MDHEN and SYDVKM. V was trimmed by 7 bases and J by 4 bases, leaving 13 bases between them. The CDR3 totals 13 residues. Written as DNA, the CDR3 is TGTGCCAGCATCGACCAGGGGTTCTATGGCTACACCTTC. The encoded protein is CASIDQGFYGYTF.

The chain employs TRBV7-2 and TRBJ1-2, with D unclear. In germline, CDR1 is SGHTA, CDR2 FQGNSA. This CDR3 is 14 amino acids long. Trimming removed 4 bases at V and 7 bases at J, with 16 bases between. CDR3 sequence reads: CASSSSPPNGGYTF. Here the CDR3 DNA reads TGTGCCAGCAGCTCTTCCCCGCCTAATGGTGGCTACACCTTC.

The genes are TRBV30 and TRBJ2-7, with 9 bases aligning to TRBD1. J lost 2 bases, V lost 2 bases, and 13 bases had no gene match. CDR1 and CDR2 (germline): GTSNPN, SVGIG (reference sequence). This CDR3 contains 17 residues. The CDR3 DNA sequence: TGTGCCTGGAGTCCCCCCTTAGGGACAGGGAATACCTACGAGCAGTACTTC. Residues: CAWSPPLGTGNTYEQYF.

The CDR3: CASSQTSSGNTIYF. The DNA for the CDR3 is TGTGCCAGCAGCCAGACAAGCTCTGGAAACACCATATATTTT. The V and J genes are TRBV3-1 (or the pseudogene TRBV3-2) and TRBJ1-3; unclear D gene. V gave up 3 bases and J gave up 0 bases, with 6 bases separating them. This CDR3 region has 14 residues. CDR1 is LGHDT and CDR2 is YNNKEL in the germline V gene (reference sequence).

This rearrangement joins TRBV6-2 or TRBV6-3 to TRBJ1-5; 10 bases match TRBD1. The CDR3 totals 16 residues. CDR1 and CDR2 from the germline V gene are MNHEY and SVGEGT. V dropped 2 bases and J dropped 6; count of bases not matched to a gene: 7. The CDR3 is CASSYRQGAGFQPQHF. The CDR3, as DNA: TGTGCCAGCAGTTACAGACAGGGGGCCGGTTTTCAGCCCCAGCATTTT.

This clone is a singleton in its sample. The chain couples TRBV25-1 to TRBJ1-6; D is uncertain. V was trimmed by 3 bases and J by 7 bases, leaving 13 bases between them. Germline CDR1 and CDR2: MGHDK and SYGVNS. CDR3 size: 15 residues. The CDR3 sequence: CASSEAGSQNSPLHF. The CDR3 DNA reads TGTGCCAGCAGTGAGGCCGGGTCTCAAAATTCACCCCTCCACTTT. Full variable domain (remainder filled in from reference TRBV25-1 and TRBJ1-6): EADIYQTPRYLVIGTGKKITLECSQTMGHDKMYWYQQDPGMELHLIHYSYGVNSTEKGDLSSESTVSRIRTEHFPLTLESARPSHTSQYLCASSEAGSQNSPLHFGNGTRLTVT.

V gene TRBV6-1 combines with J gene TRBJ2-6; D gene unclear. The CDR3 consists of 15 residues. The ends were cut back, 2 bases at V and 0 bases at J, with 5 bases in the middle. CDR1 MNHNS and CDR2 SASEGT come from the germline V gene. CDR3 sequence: CASSEQSSGANVLTF. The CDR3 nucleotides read TGTGCCAGCAGTGAACAGAGCTCTGGGGCCAACGTCCTGACTTTC.

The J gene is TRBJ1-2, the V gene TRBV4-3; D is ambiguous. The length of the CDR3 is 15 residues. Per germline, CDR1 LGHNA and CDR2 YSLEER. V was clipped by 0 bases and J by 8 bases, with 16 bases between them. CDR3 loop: CASSQDFTGGGGYTF. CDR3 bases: TGCGCCAGCAGCCAAGATTTCACCGGCGGCGGCGGCTACACCTTC.

The CDR3 DNA is TGTGCCAGCAGCTCAACCGGAGCGGTGTATGAAAAACTGTTTTTT. It encodes CASSSTGAVYEKLFF. The V gene is TRBV7-3, the J gene TRBJ1-4; D is unclear. The germline CDR1 and CDR2 sequences are SGHTA and FQGTGA. This CDR3 contains 15 residues. V gave up 4 bases and J gave up 6 bases, with 15 bases separating them.

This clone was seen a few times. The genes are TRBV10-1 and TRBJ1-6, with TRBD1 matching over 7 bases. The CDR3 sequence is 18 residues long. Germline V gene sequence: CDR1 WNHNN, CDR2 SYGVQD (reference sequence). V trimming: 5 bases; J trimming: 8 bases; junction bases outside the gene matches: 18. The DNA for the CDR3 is TGCGCCAGCAGTCCCGTCCTCCGGGACAGTTGCCTTTATTCACCCCTCCACTTT. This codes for CASSPVLRDSCLYSPLHF.

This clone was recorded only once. As DNA, the CDR3 is TGTGCCATCAGTGAGCCGTCCGTCGGGGGTGCTTTCTTT. It codes for CAISEPSVGGAFF. This rearrangement joins TRBV10-3 to TRBJ1-1; weak D call: TRBD1 (5 bases). The CDR3 length is 13 residues. With 2 bases removed from V and 11 bases from J, the gap between germline ends came to 15 bases. Looked up from germline, CDR1 is ENHRY and CDR2 is SYGVKD.

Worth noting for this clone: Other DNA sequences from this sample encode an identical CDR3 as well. The CDR3 region has the DNA TGTGCCAGCTCACCACCTTCCCAGGGGGCTTACGAGCAGTACTTC. It is translated as CASSPPSQGAYEQYF. V and J are TRBV18 and TRBJ2-7, with 8 bases aligning to TRBD1. CDR3 length equals 15 residues. The germline V gene encodes CDR1 KGHSH and CDR2 LQKENI. Trimming at V came to 0 bases and at J to 4 bases, leaving 5 bases not matched to a gene.

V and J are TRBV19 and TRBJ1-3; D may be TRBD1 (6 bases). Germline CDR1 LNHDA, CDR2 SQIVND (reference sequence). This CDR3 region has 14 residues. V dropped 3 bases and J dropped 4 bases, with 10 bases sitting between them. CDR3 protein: CASSIAGDGNTIYF. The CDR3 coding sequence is TGTGCCAGTAGTATCGCAGGGGACGGAAACACCATATATTTT.